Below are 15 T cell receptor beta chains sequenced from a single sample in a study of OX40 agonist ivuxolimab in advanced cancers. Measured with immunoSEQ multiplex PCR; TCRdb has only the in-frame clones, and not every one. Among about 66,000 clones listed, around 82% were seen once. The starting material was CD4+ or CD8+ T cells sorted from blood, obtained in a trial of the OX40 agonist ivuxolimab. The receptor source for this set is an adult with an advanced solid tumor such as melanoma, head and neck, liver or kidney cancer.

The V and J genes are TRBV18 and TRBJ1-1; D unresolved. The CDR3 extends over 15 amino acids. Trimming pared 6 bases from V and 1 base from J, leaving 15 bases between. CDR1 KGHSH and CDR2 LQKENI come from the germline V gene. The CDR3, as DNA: TGTGCCAGCTCGCCCACAAACTCGGGGAACACTGAAGCTTTCTTT. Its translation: CASSPTNSGNTEAFF.

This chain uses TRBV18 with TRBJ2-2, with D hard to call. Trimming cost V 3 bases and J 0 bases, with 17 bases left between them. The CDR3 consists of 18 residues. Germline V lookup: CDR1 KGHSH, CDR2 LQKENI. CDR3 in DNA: TGTGCCAGCTCACCGGGTCCAGGTCGAGAATCGAACACCGGGGAGCTGTTTTTT. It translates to CASSPGPGRESNTGELFF.

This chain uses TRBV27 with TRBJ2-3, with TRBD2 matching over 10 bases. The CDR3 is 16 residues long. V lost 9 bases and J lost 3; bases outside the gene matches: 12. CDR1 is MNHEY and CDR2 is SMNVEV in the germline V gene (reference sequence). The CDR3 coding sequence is TGTGCCAGTAGCACCCGGCTAGCGGGGGAGACAGATACGCAGTATTTT. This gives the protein CASSTRLAGETDTQYF.

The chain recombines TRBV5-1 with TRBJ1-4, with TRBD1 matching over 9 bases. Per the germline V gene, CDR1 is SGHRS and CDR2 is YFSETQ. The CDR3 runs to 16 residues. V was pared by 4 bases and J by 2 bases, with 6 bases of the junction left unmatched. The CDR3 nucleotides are TGCGCCAGCAGCCCGGACAGGGGACCGACTAATGAAAAACTGTTTTTT. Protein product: CASSPDRGPTNEKLFF.

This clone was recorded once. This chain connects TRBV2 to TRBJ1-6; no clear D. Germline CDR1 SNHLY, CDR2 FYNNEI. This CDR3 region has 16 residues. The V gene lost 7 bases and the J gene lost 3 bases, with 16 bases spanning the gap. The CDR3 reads CASNFGPTGYNSPLHF. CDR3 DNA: TGTGCCAGCAATTTTGGTCCGACGGGCTATAATTCACCCCTCCACTTT.

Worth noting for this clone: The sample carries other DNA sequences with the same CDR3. CDR3 in DNA: TGCGCCAGCAGCTGGCCGGGACAGGGCCAAGAGACCCAGTACTTC. Its translation: CASSWPGQGQETQYF. The J gene is TRBJ2-5, the V gene TRBV5-1; 9 bases align to TRBD1. The V and J ends lost 3 bases and 1 base, in that order; junction bases with no gene match: 4. Germline V lookup: CDR1 SGHRS, CDR2 YFSETQ. The CDR3 extends over 15 amino acids.

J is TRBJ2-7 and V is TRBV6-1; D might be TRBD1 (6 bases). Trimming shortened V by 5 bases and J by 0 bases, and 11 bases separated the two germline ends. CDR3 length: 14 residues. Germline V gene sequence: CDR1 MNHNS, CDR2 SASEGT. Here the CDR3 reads CASSSTGSSYEQYF. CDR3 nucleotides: TGTGCCAGCAGTAGTACAGGGAGCTCCTACGAGCAGTACTTC.

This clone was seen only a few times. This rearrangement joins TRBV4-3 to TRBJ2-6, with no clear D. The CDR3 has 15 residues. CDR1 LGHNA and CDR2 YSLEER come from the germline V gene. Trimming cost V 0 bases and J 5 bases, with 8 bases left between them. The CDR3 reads CASSQDESRANVLTF. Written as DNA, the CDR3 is TGCGCCAGCAGCCAAGACGAATCTAGGGCCAACGTCCTGACTTTC.

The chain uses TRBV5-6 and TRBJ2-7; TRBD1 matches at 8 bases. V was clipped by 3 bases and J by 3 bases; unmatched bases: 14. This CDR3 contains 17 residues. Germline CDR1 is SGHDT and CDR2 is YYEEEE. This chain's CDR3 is CASSSTLTGQENYEQYF. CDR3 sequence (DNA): TGTGCCAGCAGCTCAACCCTCACGGGACAGGAGAACTACGAGCAGTACTTC.

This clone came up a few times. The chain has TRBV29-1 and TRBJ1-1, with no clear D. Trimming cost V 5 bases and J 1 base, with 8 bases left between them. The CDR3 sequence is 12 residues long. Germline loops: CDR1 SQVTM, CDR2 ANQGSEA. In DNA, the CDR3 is TGCAGCGTTCAGGCCGAGAACACTGAAGCTTTCTTT. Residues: CSVQAENTEAFF. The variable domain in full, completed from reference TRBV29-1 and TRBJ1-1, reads SAVISQKPSRDICQRGTSLTIQCQVDSQVTMMFWYRQQPGQSLTLIATANQGSEATYESGFVIDKFPISRPNLTFSTLTVSNMSPEDSSIYLCSVQAENTEAFFGQGTRLTVV.

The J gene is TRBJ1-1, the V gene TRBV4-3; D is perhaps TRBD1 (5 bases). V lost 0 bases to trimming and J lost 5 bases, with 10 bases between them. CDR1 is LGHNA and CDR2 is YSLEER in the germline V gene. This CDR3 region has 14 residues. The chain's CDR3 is CASSQESGQTEAFF. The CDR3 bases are TGCGCCAGCAGCCAAGAGTCAGGGCAAACTGAAGCTTTCTTT.

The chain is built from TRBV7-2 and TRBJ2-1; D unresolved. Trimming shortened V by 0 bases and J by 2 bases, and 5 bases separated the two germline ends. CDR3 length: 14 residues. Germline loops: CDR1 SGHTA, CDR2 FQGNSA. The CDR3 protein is CASSLAATYNEQFF. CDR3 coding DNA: TGTGCCAGCAGCTTAGCCGCCACCTACAATGAGCAGTTCTTC. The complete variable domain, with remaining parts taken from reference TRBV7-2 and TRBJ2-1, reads GAGVSQSPSNKVTEKGKDVELRCDPISGHTALYWYRQSLGQGLEFLIYFQGNSAPDKSGLPSDRFSAERTGGSVSTLTIQRTQQEDSAVYLCASSLAATYNEQFFGPGTRLTVL.

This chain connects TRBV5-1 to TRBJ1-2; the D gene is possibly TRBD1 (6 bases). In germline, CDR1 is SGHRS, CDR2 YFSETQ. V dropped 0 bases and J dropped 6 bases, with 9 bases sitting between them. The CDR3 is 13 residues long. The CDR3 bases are TGCGCCAGCAGCTTGGGAGGGGGGAATGGCTACACCTTC. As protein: CASSLGGGNGYTF.

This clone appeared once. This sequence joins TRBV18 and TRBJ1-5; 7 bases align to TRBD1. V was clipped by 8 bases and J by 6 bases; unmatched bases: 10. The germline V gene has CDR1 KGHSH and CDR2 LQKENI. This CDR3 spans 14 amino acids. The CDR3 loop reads CASREQQGRQPQHF. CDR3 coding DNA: TGTGCCAGCCGCGAGCAACAGGGGCGTCAGCCCCAGCATTTT.

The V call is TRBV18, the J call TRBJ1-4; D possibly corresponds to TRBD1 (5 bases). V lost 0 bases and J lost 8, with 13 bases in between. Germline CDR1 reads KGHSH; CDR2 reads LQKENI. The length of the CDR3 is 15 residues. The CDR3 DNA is TGTGCCAGCTCACCACCTCAGGGTGGGGACGAAAAACTGTTTTTT. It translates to CASSPPQGGDEKLFF.